The 27 T cell receptor beta chains below come from one sample, sequenced in a study of blood T cell repertoires in COVID-19. Sequenced by immunoSEQ multiplex PCR; TCRdb stores in-frame clones only, minus some. Among roughly 60,000 clones listed, roughly 90% were seen once. The sample consisted of peripheral blood. The receptors derive from a man aged 50 to 60 with active COVID-19.

In its sample, this clone was seen once. The chain joins TRBV4-2 to TRBJ1-2, with D hard to call. Between the trimmed V and J ends, which lost 0 bases and 4 bases, there was a span of 6 bases. The CDR3 has 13 residues. The germline CDR1 and CDR2 sequences are LGHNA and YNFKEQ. CDR3 nucleotide sequence: TGTGCCAGCAGCCAAGATTATCTCTATGGCTACACCTTC. This codes for CASSQDYLYGYTF.

This rearrangement joins TRBV6-5 to TRBJ1-4; 7 positions match TRBD1. This CDR3 region has 14 residues. J lost 5 bases, V lost 6 bases, and 6 bases had no gene match. Germline V gene data show CDR1 as MNHEY and CDR2 as SVGAGI. Written as DNA, the CDR3 is TGTGCCAGCAGACCCGGGACAGCGAATGAAAAACTGTTTTTT. Protein: CASRPGTANEKLFF.

The J gene is TRBJ1-6, the V gene TRBV14; 7 nucleotides agree with TRBD1. After removal of 5 bases from V and 8 bases from J, the junction contained 9 bases not matched to a gene. The CDR3 totals 15 residues. Germline CDR1 is SGHDN and CDR2 is FVKESK. The CDR3 region has the DNA TGTGCCAGCAGCGCCCACAGGGGTTTGGATTCACCCCTCCACTTT. It codes for CASSAHRGLDSPLHF.

This sequence joins TRBV5-8 and TRBJ2-1; tentative D call: TRBD1 (6 bases). CDR3 length: 15 residues. V was cut by 3 bases and J by 3 bases, with 13 bases left in between. Germline-derived CDR1 and CDR2 are SGHTS and YDEGEE. The CDR3: CASSSLTGYYNEQFF. The CDR3 nucleotides read TGTGCCAGCAGCTCCCTAACAGGGTACTACAATGAGCAGTTCTTC.

The chain recombines TRBV11-2 with TRBJ2-1; tentative D call: TRBD2 (5 bases). The CDR3 has 11 amino acids. Trimming pared 7 bases from V and 9 bases from J, leaving 10 bases between. The germline CDR1 and CDR2 sequences are SGHAT and FQNNGV. CDR3 DNA sequence: TGTGCCAGCACCCTTCGGGGTGAGCAGTTCTTC. This translates into CASTLRGEQFF.

J is TRBJ2-7 and V is TRBV20-1; 7 bases map to TRBD2. With V trimmed by 3 bases and J by 0 bases, 11 bases remained unmatched. CDR1 and CDR2 (germline): DFQATT, SNEGSKA (reference sequence). The CDR3 sequence is 16 residues long. The CDR3 nucleotides are TGCAGTGCTAGTCAGCTCAGCGGGATCCACTCCTACGAGCAGTACTTC. Amino acids: CSASQLSGIHSYEQYF.

This clone was found once. V usage is TRBV4-2 and J usage is TRBJ2-7, with D maybe TRBD2 (7 bases). CDR1 LGHNA and CDR2 YNFKEQ come from the germline V gene. The V end lost 4 bases, the J end lost 2 bases, and 9 bases lay between the germline ends. This CDR3 spans 13 amino acids. The CDR3 sequence: CASSPGGPYEQYF. CDR3 nucleotide sequence: TGTGCCAGCAGCCCGGGGGGCCCCTACGAGCAGTACTTC.

The gene calls are TRBV15 and TRBJ1-1; TRBD1 might be the D (6 bases). V lost 5 bases and J lost 0, with 16 bases in between. The germline V gene has CDR1 LNHNV and CDR2 YYDKDF (reference sequence). The CDR3 is made up of 16 amino acids. As DNA, the CDR3 is TGTGCCACCAGCTTGGACAGAGGCTTAATGAACACTGAAGCTTTCTTT. This encodes CATSLDRGLMNTEAFF.

V gene TRBV3-1 (or the pseudogene TRBV3-2) combines with J gene TRBJ2-5, with D perhaps matching TRBD2 (6 bases). This CDR3 has 17 residues. The V gene's germline CDR1 is LGHDT and CDR2 YNNKEL (reference sequence). The V end lost 4 bases, the J end lost 2 bases, and 20 bases lay between the germline ends. The CDR3 sequence is CASSRRPGTPTQETQYF. CDR3 coding DNA: TGTGCCAGCAGCCGCAGACCCGGGACTCCAACACAAGAGACCCAGTACTTC.

The chain employs TRBV6-5 and TRBJ1-5, with a weak D call TRBD1 (6 bases). The germline CDR1 and CDR2 sequences are MNHEY and SVGAGI. V shed 8 bases and J shed 4 bases, with 9 bases lying between them. There are 12 residues in the CDR3. The CDR3 bases are TGTGCCAGCTTCGGACAGAATCAGCCCCAGCATTTT. Encoded protein: CASFGQNQPQHF.

This chain uses TRBV18 with TRBJ2-3; D is ambiguous. Trimming cost V 1 base and J 6 bases, with 8 bases left between them. The CDR3 runs to 13 residues. Germline CDR1 KGHSH, CDR2 LQKENI. CDR3: CASSPRVGDTQYF. The CDR3 bases are TGTGCCAGCTCACCACGAGTGGGCGATACGCAGTATTTT.

The V and J genes are TRBV5-1 and TRBJ2-2; D possibly corresponds to TRBD1 (6 bases). Germline V gives CDR1 SGHRS, CDR2 YFSETQ. V lost 4 bases and J lost 4, with 11 bases in between. The length of the CDR3 is 14 residues. CDR3 coding DNA: TGCGCCAGCAGCGCCCAGGGGACCACCGGGGAGCTGTTTTTT. It codes for CASSAQGTTGELFF. Drawing the rest from reference TRBV5-1 and TRBJ2-2, the complete variable domain is KAGVTQTPRYLIKTRGQQVTLSCSPISGHRSVSWYQQTPGQGLQFLFEYFSETQRNKGNFPGRFSGRQFSNSRSEMNVSTLELGDSALYLCASSAQGTTGELFFGEGSRLTVL.

This chain uses TRBV11-2 with TRBJ2-3, with 9 bases matching TRBD1. This CDR3 is built from 16 residues. The junction had 7 bases not matched to a gene; V was cut back by 3 bases and J by 3 bases. The germline V gene encodes CDR1 SGHAT and CDR2 FQNNGV. The CDR3, as DNA: TGTGCCAGCAGCTTCACAGGGGGCAGGAGGACAGATACGCAGTATTTT. Translation: CASSFTGGRRTDTQYF.

The genes are TRBV5-4 and TRBJ2-3; the match to TRBD1 covers 8 bases. This CDR3 region has 16 residues. CDR1 is SGHNT, CDR2 YYREEE, per germline (reference sequence). J was trimmed by 3 bases and V by 5 bases; bases with no gene match: 11. The CDR3 loop reads CASRKSRGQATDTQYF. The CDR3 nucleotides are TGTGCCAGCAGGAAATCGAGGGGACAGGCAACAGATACGCAGTATTTT. The full variable domain, its missing parts supplied by reference TRBV5-4 and TRBJ2-3, is ETGVTQSPTHLIKTRGQQVTLRCSSQSGHNTVSWYQQALGQGPQFIFQYYREEENGRGNFPPRFSGLQFPNYSSELNVNALELDDSALYLCASRKSRGQATDTQYFGPGTRLTVL.

In nucleotides, the CDR3 is TGTGCCAGCAGCTTAGTTGTTCAGGGGCGCTCCTACGAGCAGTACTTC. Amino acid sequence: CASSLVVQGRSYEQYF. The chain links TRBV13 to TRBJ2-7; tentative D call: TRBD1 (6 bases). Looked up from germline, CDR1 is PRHDT and CDR2 is FYEKMQ (reference sequence). The ends were cut back, 1 base at V and 0 bases at J, with 13 bases in the middle. CDR3 length equals 16 residues.

The chain carries TRBV10-1 and TRBJ1-3; D uncertain. From germline, CDR1 is WNHNN and CDR2 SYGVQD (reference sequence). With 4 bases removed from V and 11 bases from J, the gap between germline ends came to 21 bases. This CDR3 contains 15 residues. CDR3 bases: TGCGCCAGCAGTGCCCTAACCTGTTCCCGAAGCGCCATATATTTT. Its protein is CASSALTCSRSAIYF.

The chain is built from TRBV4-1 and TRBJ2-7, with D perhaps matching TRBD2 (7 bases). Germline CDR1 MGHRA, CDR2 YSYEKL. The length of the CDR3 is 16 residues. Trimming removed 0 bases at V and 4 bases at J, with 16 bases between. CDR3 sequence reads: CASSQDRRRGGYEQYF. CDR3 sequence (DNA): TGCGCCAGCAGCCAAGATCGGAGGAGGGGGGGATACGAGCAGTACTTC.

A single count supports this clone. The chain links TRBV5-1 to TRBJ2-2; the match to TRBD2 covers 7 bases. Germline CDR1 is SGHRS and CDR2 is YFSETQ. The ends lost 0 bases at V and 4 bases at J; junction bases unmatched: 3. The CDR3 consists of 15 residues. The CDR3 bases are TGCGCCAGCAGCTTGGGGGCTAGCGGCACCGGGGAGCTGTTTTTT. This sequence encodes CASSLGASGTGELFF.

This chain joins TRBV7-2 and TRBJ2-3, with D possibly being TRBD2 (6 bases). Germline CDR1 and CDR2: SGHTA and FQGNSA. CDR3 length: 14 residues. The ends were cut back, 0 bases at V and 4 bases at J, with 8 bases in the middle. The CDR3 DNA reads as TGTGCCAGCAGCTTAGCGGGGGGAGCAGATACGCAGTATTTT. Its translation is CASSLAGGADTQYF. Full variable domain (rest looked up from reference TRBV7-2 and TRBJ2-3): GAGVSQSPSNKVTEKGKDVELRCDPISGHTALYWYRQSLGQGLEFLIYFQGNSAPDKSGLPSDRFSAERTGGSVSTLTIQRTQQEDSAVYLCASSLAGGADTQYFGPGTRLTVL.

This rearrangement joins TRBV11-2 to TRBJ2-5; D gene ambiguous. V lost 5 bases and J 6 bases, leaving 7 bases between the germline ends. Germline V lookup: CDR1 SGHAT, CDR2 FQNNGV. The CDR3 consists of 11 residues. For the CDR3, the DNA is TGTGCCAGCAGCCAGATCCAGACCCAGTACTTC. Translation: CASSQIQTQYF. The full variable domain, in which reference TRBV11-2 and TRBJ2-5 provide the parts outside the CDR3, is EAGVAQSPRYKIIEKRQSVAFWCNPISGHATLYWYQQILGQGPKLLIQFQNNGVVDDSQLPKDRFSAERLKGVDSTLKIQPAKLEDSAVYLCASSQIQTQYFGPGTRLLVL.

The table lists this clone with a count of one. The V call is TRBV6-5, the J call TRBJ1-6; 8 bases map to TRBD1. J lost 10 bases, V lost 5 bases, and 4 bases had no gene match. The CDR3 contains 13 residues. Germline V gives CDR1 MNHEY, CDR2 SVGAGI. This CDR3 reads CASSTDRGSPLHF. The CDR3 DNA is TGTGCCAGCAGTACAGACAGGGGATCACCCCTCCACTTT.

The rearrangement uses TRBV7-8 and TRBJ2-5, with 7 bases identical to TRBD2. This CDR3 comprises 17 residues. J was trimmed by 5 bases and V by 2 bases; bases with no gene match: 14. Germline-derived CDR1 and CDR2 are SGHVS and FQNEAQ. CDR3 in DNA: TGTGCCAGCAGCTTACCCTATCGACTAGCAATATCGGAGACCCAGTACTTC. Amino acid sequence: CASSLPYRLAISETQYF.

V gene TRBV11-2 combines with J gene TRBJ2-2; TRBD1 matches at 8 bases. Germline-derived CDR1 and CDR2 are SGHAT and FQNNGV. The CDR3 has 18 amino acids. J lost 1 base, V lost 1 base, and 8 bases had no gene match. The DNA for the CDR3 is TGTGCCAGCAGCTTAGTAGGGCGACAGGGGTTGAACACCGGGGAGCTGTTTTTT. Its protein is CASSLVGRQGLNTGELFF.

DNA of the CDR3: TGTGCCAGCAGTTACTCTGCAGGTGCCTACGAGCAGTACTTC. Its protein product is CASSYSAGAYEQYF. The rearrangement joins TRBV6-2 or TRBV6-3 to TRBJ2-7; D gene unclear. The CDR3 length is 14 residues. V was pared by 0 bases and J by 2 bases, with 8 bases between. In germline, CDR1 is MNHEY, CDR2 SVGEGT.

The J gene is TRBJ1-4, the V gene TRBV19; the match to TRBD1 covers 8 bases. CDR1 and CDR2 (germline): LNHDA, SQIVND (reference sequence). The CDR3 contains 16 residues. With V trimmed by 4 bases and J by 4 bases, 8 bases remained unmatched. DNA for the CDR3: TGTGCCAGTAGTACGCCACCGGACAGGGTTAATGAAAAACTGTTTTTT. This encodes CASSTPPDRVNEKLFF. The complete variable domain, with remaining parts taken from reference TRBV19 and TRBJ1-4, reads DGGITQSPKYLFRKEGQNVTLSCEQNLNHDAMYWYRQDPGQGLRLIYYSQIVNDFQKGDIAEGYSVSREKKESFPLTVTSAQKNPTAFYLCASSTPPDRVNEKLFFGSGTQLSVL.

The V call is TRBV7-7, the J call TRBJ2-5, with TRBD1 as a possible D gene (5 bases). Trimming pared 4 bases from V and 4 bases from J, leaving 16 bases between. The germline V gene encodes CDR1 SSHAT and CDR2 FNYEAQ (reference sequence). This CDR3 is built from 15 residues. The CDR3: CASSSRSGPSETQYF. The CDR3 DNA reads as TGTGCCAGCAGCTCGCGGTCAGGGCCATCAGAGACCCAGTACTTC.

The chain uses TRBV5-4 and TRBJ1-5; 9 nucleotides line up with TRBD1. Germline V lookup: CDR1 SGHNT, CDR2 YYREEE (reference sequence). J gave up 7 bases and V 1 base, and 9 bases lay outside the gene matches. This CDR3 is built from 16 residues. The CDR3 reads CASSLYGQGNIQPQHF. Written as DNA, the CDR3 is TGTGCCAGCAGCTTGTATGGACAGGGGAATATCCAGCCCCAGCATTTT.